These T cell receptor beta chains were read from a single sample in a study of OX40 agonist ivuxolimab in advanced cancers. Some clones are missing from TCRdb's copy, which holds only in-frame ones; the method was immunoSEQ multiplex PCR. The profile shows tens of thousands of clones, 85% to 90% of them singletons. The sample in question was CD4+ or CD8+ T cells sorted from blood, obtained in a trial of the OX40 agonist ivuxolimab. These receptors were taken from an adult with an advanced solid tumor such as melanoma, head and neck, liver or kidney cancer. Each CDR3 is given with its conserved first and last residue. A D gene is named only where the DNA matches it firmly. Where a row states a size, it is once, few, many or the class of an expanded clone; other rows omit it.

CDR3nt: TGCAGCGTTAACAGGTTAGGGGACAATGAGCAGTTCTTC
CDR3aa: CSVNRLGDNEQFF
abundance: -
j_gene: TRBJ2-1
v_gene: TRBV29-1
d_gene: -

CDR3nt: TGTGCCAGCAGCTTAGTTGGCGGGAAGGAACCCCTCCACTTT
CDR3aa: CASSLVGGKEPLHF
abundance: -
j_gene: TRBJ1-6
v_gene: TRBV7-2
d_gene: -

CDR3nt: TGTGCCAGCAGCGGTCAGACTAGCGGGGCTTACAATGAGCAGTTCTTC
CDR3aa: CASSGQTSGAYNEQFF
abundance: -
j_gene: TRBJ2-1
v_gene: TRBV11-3
d_gene: TRBD2

CDR3nt: TGCGCCAGCAGCTTGGATCAGACTAGCGGCTCCTACAATGAGCAGTTCTTC
CDR3aa: CASSLDQTSGSYNEQFF
abundance: -
j_gene: TRBJ2-1
v_gene: TRBV5-1
d_gene: TRBD2

CDR3nt: TGTGCCAGCAGTTTTCCGAGCCCGTCTGGTTCACCCCTCCACTTT
CDR3aa: CASSFPSPSGSPLHF
abundance: -
j_gene: TRBJ1-6
v_gene: TRBV28
d_gene: -

CDR3nt: TGTGCCAGCAGCGTAGTGGGGGCGTCCTACAATGAGCAGTTCTTC
CDR3aa: CASSVVGASYNEQFF
abundance: -
j_gene: TRBJ2-1
v_gene: TRBV9
d_gene: -

CDR3nt: TGTGCCAGCAGCCAAAGACAGTTCAATCAGCCCCAGCATTTT
CDR3aa: CASSQRQFNQPQHF
abundance: once
j_gene: TRBJ1-5
v_gene: TRBV4-2
d_gene: -

CDR3nt: TGTGCCAGCAGCTTGGCCGTGGTATGGAGCAATCAGCCCCAGCATTTT
CDR3aa: CASSLAVVWSNQPQHF
abundance: -
j_gene: TRBJ1-5
v_gene: TRBV5-5
d_gene: -

CDR3nt: TGTGCCAGCAGCGCCGGACCTAACTATGGCTACACCTTC
CDR3aa: CASSAGPNYGYTF
abundance: -
j_gene: TRBJ1-2
v_gene: TRBV7-2
d_gene: -

CDR3nt: TGTGCCAGCAAGGCAGGACAGGGGGTTGGATTCCCTGAAGCTTTCTTT
CDR3aa: CASKAGQGVGFPEAFF
abundance: -
j_gene: TRBJ1-1
v_gene: TRBV2
d_gene: TRBD1

CDR3nt: TGCGCCAGCAGCCAAGATGTGAGATTGCTCTATGGCTACACCTTC
CDR3aa: CASSQDVRLLYGYTF
abundance: -
j_gene: TRBJ1-2
v_gene: TRBV14
d_gene: -

CDR3nt: TGTGCCAGCAGCTTGAGGACAGGGAGGGGGAACACTGAAGCTTTCTTT
CDR3aa: CASSLRTGRGNTEAFF
abundance: -
j_gene: TRBJ1-1
v_gene: TRBV7-2
d_gene: TRBD1

CDR3nt: TGTGCCAGCAGTTTGGCAGGGGGACAGCCCCAGCATTTT
CDR3aa: CASSLAGGQPQHF
abundance: few
j_gene: TRBJ1-5
v_gene: TRBV27
d_gene: TRBD1

CDR3nt: TGTGCCAGCAGCTATGACAGGGGATTCGGCGAGCAGTACTTC
CDR3aa: CASSYDRGFGEQYF
abundance: once
j_gene: TRBJ2-7
v_gene: TRBV5-6
d_gene: TRBD1

CDR3nt: TGTGCCAGCAGCGGGTCCAATGAAAAACTGTTTTTT
CDR3aa: CASSGSNEKLFF
abundance: -
j_gene: TRBJ1-4
v_gene: TRBV6-1
d_gene: -

CDR3nt: TGTGCCAGCCACAAAGACAGGGTTTATGAAAAACTGTTTTTT
CDR3aa: CASHKDRVYEKLFF
abundance: -
j_gene: TRBJ1-4
v_gene: TRBV6-5
d_gene: TRBD1

CDR3nt: TGCGCCAGCAGCTTGATTACAGAGAACACTGAAGCTTTCTTT
CDR3aa: CASSLITENTEAFF
abundance: -
j_gene: TRBJ1-1
v_gene: TRBV5-1
d_gene: -

CDR3nt: TGTGCCAGCAGCCGCGGGACAGGGGGCGATCAGCCCCAGCATTTT
CDR3aa: CASSRGTGGDQPQHF
abundance: -
j_gene: TRBJ1-5
v_gene: TRBV6-1
d_gene: TRBD1

CDR3nt: TGTGCTAGTGGTTCCTCCCGACAGGGGAAAAACATTCAGTACTTC
CDR3aa: CASGSSRQGKNIQYF
abundance: -
j_gene: TRBJ2-4
v_gene: TRBV12-5
d_gene: TRBD1

CDR3nt: TGTGCCAGTAGTACAGGGATCACGAACACCGGGGAGCTGTTTTTT
CDR3aa: CASSTGITNTGELFF
abundance: -
j_gene: TRBJ2-2
v_gene: TRBV19
d_gene: -

CDR3nt: TGTGCCAGCACTCCTCGGCCGGGTTCACCCCTCCACTTT
CDR3aa: CASTPRPGSPLHF
abundance: -
j_gene: TRBJ1-6
v_gene: TRBV7-3
d_gene: -

CDR3nt: TGTGCTAGCCTGACACAGCCATTTAACTATGGCTACACCTTC
CDR3aa: CASLTQPFNYGYTF
abundance: -
j_gene: TRBJ1-2
v_gene: TRBV28
d_gene: -

CDR3nt: TGTGCCAGCAGCTTATCGAGTGTGGGGGACAGGGGGCGGGACGCTGAAGCTTTCTTT
CDR3aa: CASSLSSVGDRGRDAEAFF
abundance: -
j_gene: TRBJ1-1
v_gene: TRBV7-9
d_gene: TRBD1

CDR3nt: TGTGCCAGCAGCTCCGGGACTAGCGGGGGCCCTCGAGAGCAGTTCTTC
CDR3aa: CASSSGTSGGPREQFF
abundance: -
j_gene: TRBJ2-1
v_gene: TRBV7-9
d_gene: TRBD2

CDR3nt: TGTGCCAGCAGCGGGGGCGGGCAGGGCAAGACCCAGTACTTC
CDR3aa: CASSGGGQGKTQYF
abundance: -
j_gene: TRBJ2-5
v_gene: TRBV11-2
d_gene: -

CDR3nt: TGTGCCAGCTCACCTCCCCCCATGACAGGGAAGGGGGCTGGGGCCAACGTCCTGACTTTC
CDR3aa: CASSPPPMTGKGAGANVLTF
abundance: -
j_gene: TRBJ2-6
v_gene: TRBV18
d_gene: TRBD1

CDR3nt: TGTGCCAGCACCAAGACCTTCACTAGCGGGGGGGCCGTTGAGCAGTTCTTC
CDR3aa: CASTKTFTSGGAVEQFF
abundance: -
j_gene: TRBJ2-1
v_gene: TRBV7-9
d_gene: TRBD2

CDR3nt: TGTGCCAGTAGTCCTCCCGCCGGGGTTCTTGAGCAGTACTTC
CDR3aa: CASSPPAGVLEQYF
abundance: -
j_gene: TRBJ2-7
v_gene: TRBV19
d_gene: -

CDR3nt: TGTGCCAGCAGTTTTGACAGGGCCGACTATGGCTACACCTTC
CDR3aa: CASSFDRADYGYTF
abundance: -
j_gene: TRBJ1-2
v_gene: TRBV28
d_gene: TRBD1

CDR3nt: TGTGCCAGCAGCTCCAGCAGTGAGCAGTTCTTC
CDR3aa: CASSSSSEQFF
abundance: -
j_gene: TRBJ2-1
v_gene: TRBV7-9
d_gene: -

CDR3nt: TGTGCCAGCAGCTTAGAAGTGAACTTTAATTCACCCCTCCACTTT
CDR3aa: CASSLEVNFNSPLHF
abundance: -
j_gene: TRBJ1-6
v_gene: TRBV7-2
d_gene: -

CDR3nt: TGCGCCAGCAGCTTTATTGGAGGCGAGCAGTACTTC
CDR3aa: CASSFIGGEQYF
abundance: -
j_gene: TRBJ2-7
v_gene: TRBV5-1
d_gene: -

CDR3nt: TGTGCCAGCTCACCGCCAGCCCTGGGGAATGAGCAGTTCTTC
CDR3aa: CASSPPALGNEQFF
abundance: -
j_gene: TRBJ2-1
v_gene: TRBV18
d_gene: -

CDR3nt: TGTGCCAGCCAAGCTTCCGGGACAGCGACCTTTGGGGCCAACGTCCTGACTTTC
CDR3aa: CASQASGTATFGANVLTF
abundance: -
j_gene: TRBJ2-6
v_gene: TRBV5-4
d_gene: TRBD1

CDR3nt: TGTGCCAGCTCACCGGAGGGGGCGCTGGAGACCCAGTACTTC
CDR3aa: CASSPEGALETQYF
abundance: -
j_gene: TRBJ2-5
v_gene: TRBV18
d_gene: -

CDR3nt: TGTGCCAGTAGTACTAGACAGGGAATGAGCACAGATACGCAGTATTTT
CDR3aa: CASSTRQGMSTDTQYF
abundance: -
j_gene: TRBJ2-3
v_gene: TRBV19
d_gene: TRBD1

CDR3nt: TGTGCCACCCAGGACAGGGGGCCTTCTAACTATGGCTACACCTTC
CDR3aa: CATQDRGPSNYGYTF
abundance: -
j_gene: TRBJ1-2
v_gene: TRBV27
d_gene: TRBD1

CDR3nt: TGCAGCGTTGTTCGGCCAGGGGGCTATGGCTACACCTTC
CDR3aa: CSVVRPGGYGYTF
abundance: -
j_gene: TRBJ1-2
v_gene: TRBV29-1
d_gene: TRBD1

CDR3nt: TGCGCCAGCAGCTTGGTGGTGGATATGAACACTGAAGCTTTCTTT
CDR3aa: CASSLVVDMNTEAFF
abundance: -
j_gene: TRBJ1-1
v_gene: TRBV5-1
d_gene: -

CDR3nt: TGTGCCAGCAGCTTAATGCAGGGTGAAGCTTTCTTT
CDR3aa: CASSLMQGEAFF
abundance: -
j_gene: TRBJ1-1
v_gene: TRBV7-2
d_gene: -

CDR3nt: TGTGCCAGCAGCCCCGGCGGCAGCCCCTACGAGCAGTACTTC
CDR3aa: CASSPGGSPYEQYF
abundance: few
j_gene: TRBJ2-7
v_gene: TRBV7-3
d_gene: -

CDR3nt: TGTGCCAGCAGTAAACAACAGGGTAACTATGGCTACACCTTC
CDR3aa: CASSKQQGNYGYTF
abundance: -
j_gene: TRBJ1-2
v_gene: TRBV6-5
d_gene: -

CDR3nt: TGTGCCAGCAGCCTTAGGACAGGGAACACAGATACGCAGTATTTT
CDR3aa: CASSLRTGNTDTQYF
abundance: -
j_gene: TRBJ2-3
v_gene: TRBV25-1
d_gene: TRBD1

CDR3nt: TGTGCCAGCAGTCCGCCGACTAGCGGAATGGATACGCAGTATTTT
CDR3aa: CASSPPTSGMDTQYF
abundance: -
j_gene: TRBJ2-3
v_gene: TRBV28
d_gene: TRBD2

CDR3nt: TGTGCCAGCAGCTTGACTGGTGTGGGGGATACGCAGTATTTT
CDR3aa: CASSLTGVGDTQYF
abundance: once
j_gene: TRBJ2-3
v_gene: TRBV5-4
d_gene: -

CDR3nt: TGTGCCTGGAGTGTACGTGGGACAGGGACCTACGAGCAGTACTTC
CDR3aa: CAWSVRGTGTYEQYF
abundance: -
j_gene: TRBJ2-7
v_gene: TRBV30
d_gene: TRBD1

CDR3nt: TGCGCCAGCAGCTTTGGGAGCTCTGGGGCCAACGTCCTGACTTTC
CDR3aa: CASSFGSSGANVLTF
abundance: -
j_gene: TRBJ2-6
v_gene: TRBV5-1
d_gene: -

CDR3nt: TGTGCCAGCAGCACCGGGACGGGCTATGGCTACACCTTC
CDR3aa: CASSTGTGYGYTF
abundance: -
j_gene: TRBJ1-2
v_gene: TRBV5-4
d_gene: -

CDR3nt: TGTGCCAGCAGTCCTTCGGGGGGGGCCGGGAACACTGAAGCTTTCTTT
CDR3aa: CASSPSGGAGNTEAFF
abundance: -
j_gene: TRBJ1-1
v_gene: TRBV6-6
d_gene: -

CDR3nt: TGCAGCGTTGGAACTATACAAGAGACCCAGTACTTC
CDR3aa: CSVGTIQETQYF
abundance: -
j_gene: TRBJ2-5
v_gene: TRBV29-1
d_gene: -

CDR3nt: TGTGCCAGCTCACCAACGGGGATTGGAAACACCATATATTTT
CDR3aa: CASSPTGIGNTIYF
abundance: -
j_gene: TRBJ1-3
v_gene: TRBV18
d_gene: -

CDR3nt: TGTGCCAGCAGCCAAGAGGGAGGGAGGCCCGATTCACCCCTCCACTTT
CDR3aa: CASSQEGGRPDSPLHF
abundance: -
j_gene: TRBJ1-6
v_gene: TRBV4-2
d_gene: -

CDR3nt: TGCGCCAGCAGCTTGGGACAGGGGTCTAACTATGGCTACACCTTC
CDR3aa: CASSLGQGSNYGYTF
abundance: -
j_gene: TRBJ1-2
v_gene: TRBV5-1
d_gene: TRBD1

CDR3nt: TGTGCCAGCAGTTTCTCCGGACTAGCGGGGGGGCCGGAGACCCAGTACTTC
CDR3aa: CASSFSGLAGGPETQYF
abundance: -
j_gene: TRBJ2-5
v_gene: TRBV28
d_gene: TRBD2